The 24 T cell receptor beta chains below were found in one sample sequenced in a study of Ad26.COV2.S vaccination and SARS-CoV-2 variants. Treatment in this sample: about 20 received Ad26.COV2.S at low or high dose, single or two shots; about five received placebo; per-sample allocation not given. Samples came from day 63 after the first vaccine or placebo injection. The protocol was immunoSEQ multiplex PCR, while the TCRdb copy is restricted to in-frame clones and leaves out a portion. Of hundreds of thousands of clones listed, approximately 90% were seen once; the top ten hold 12%. The sample was peripheral blood, taken in a trial of Ad26.COV2.S vaccine versus placebo. The receptors stem from a person between 18 and 60 years old who received the Ad26.COV2.S COVID-19 vaccine or a placebo.

This chain connects TRBV5-6 to TRBJ1-3; D remains unclear. Trimming pared 3 bases from V and 0 bases from J, leaving 7 bases between. The CDR3 consists of 14 residues. Germline values: CDR1 SGHDT, CDR2 YYEEEE. DNA of the CDR3: TGTGCCAGCAGCTCAGTCCACTCTGGAAACACCATATATTTT. Translation: CASSSVHSGNTIYF.

The chain has TRBV14 and TRBJ2-1; no firm D call. Germline CDR1 and CDR2: SGHDN and FVKESK. The V gene lost 4 bases and the J gene lost 2 bases, with 12 bases spanning the gap. The CDR3 has 15 residues. CDR3 sequence (DNA): TGTGCCAGCAGCCGAAAACAGCGTCCCTACAATGAGCAGTTCTTC. It yields the protein CASSRKQRPYNEQFF.

The CDR3 DNA reads as TGTGCCACCTACCCAGGGGTGAACGAGCAGTACTTC. Protein product: CATYPGVNEQYF. The chain employs TRBV21-1 and TRBJ2-7; TRBD1 is the table's D call and was not checked against the DNA. TRBV21-1 is marked as a pseudogene. The length of the CDR3 is 12 residues.

The chain links TRBV19 to TRBJ1-1; a possible D gene is TRBD1 (5 bases). Germline lookup yields CDR1 LNHDA and CDR2 SQIVND (reference sequence). This CDR3 comprises 15 residues. V was cut by 3 bases and J by 7 bases, with 18 bases left in between. As DNA, the CDR3 is TGTGCCAGTAGTATCAGGGCCCCTAAAGCGGGTGAAGCTTTCTTT. Its translation is CASSIRAPKAGEAFF.

The J gene is TRBJ1-1, the V gene TRBV4-1, with TRBD1 as a possible D gene (6 bases). The CDR3 sequence is 18 residues long. V was pared by 0 bases and J by 2 bases, with 19 bases between. Germline V gene data show CDR1 as MGHRA and CDR2 as YSYEKL. The CDR3 DNA reads TGCGCCAGCAGCCAAGATCCCAGGGACATCACACTTAACACTGAAGCTTTCTTT. Its translation is CASSQDPRDITLNTEAFF.

The chain uses TRBV4-3 and TRBJ1-4, with D unresolved. Trimming pared 0 bases from V and 7 bases from J, leaving 15 bases between. CDR1 LGHNA and CDR2 YSLEER come from the germline V gene. This CDR3 spans 16 amino acids. CDR3 bases: TGCGCCAGCAGCCAAGATGGGCCCGGGTTCAGTGAAAAACTGTTTTTT. Translated, it gives CASSQDGPGFSEKLFF.

The chain joins TRBV12-3 or TRBV12-4 to TRBJ1-1; 7 nucleotides line up with TRBD1. Germline trimming cut 5 bases from V and 3 bases from J; bases unmatched to any gene: 3. This CDR3 comprises 13 residues. The CDR3 protein is CASSGGQYTEAFF. DNA of the CDR3: TGTGCCAGCAGTGGGGGACAGTACACTGAAGCTTTCTTT.

The gene calls are TRBV29-1 and TRBJ2-3; D unresolved. CDR3 length equals 12 residues. The germline gives CDR1 SQVTM, CDR2 ANQGSEA. Trimming shortened V by 4 bases and J by 5 bases, and 10 bases separated the two germline ends. The CDR3 loop reads CSVAPARDTQYF. In nucleotides, the CDR3 is TGCAGCGTTGCGCCCGCCCGAGATACGCAGTATTTT.

The CDR3 nucleotides are TGTGCCAGCAGTACAGGGGTTAGAACTGAAGCTTTCTTT. Its translation: CASSTGVRTEAFF. The genes are TRBV28 and TRBJ1-1; 7 bases are shared with TRBD1. The CDR3 is 13 amino acids. V lost 5 bases and J lost 5; bases outside the gene matches: 5. CDR1 and CDR2 from the germline V gene are MDHEN and SYDVKM.

The chain joins TRBV6-5 to TRBJ1-1, with D hard to call. V was shortened by 2 bases and J by 4 bases, with 14 bases between the two germline ends. Germline loops: CDR1 MNHEY, CDR2 SVGAGI. The CDR3 contains 15 residues. The CDR3 protein is CASSYERLTGTEAFF. In DNA, the CDR3 is TGTGCCAGCAGTTACGAGAGGCTAACGGGCACTGAAGCTTTCTTT.

The J gene is TRBJ2-3, the V gene TRBV19; 7 positions agree with TRBD1. Germline V gene sequence: CDR1 LNHDA, CDR2 SQIVND (reference sequence). This CDR3 has 15 residues. The V gene end was trimmed by 5 bases and the J gene end by 2 bases; junction bases not matched to a gene: 7. The CDR3 DNA follows: TGTGCCAGTAGTCCCCGGGACAGAGTCACAGATACGCAGTATTTT. Amino acids: CASSPRDRVTDTQYF.

The chain uses TRBV3-1 (or the pseudogene TRBV3-2) and TRBJ1-4; D is unresolved. This CDR3 contains 17 residues. V gave up 0 bases and J gave up 0 bases, with 11 bases separating them. CDR1 is LGHDT and CDR2 is YNNKEL in the germline V gene (reference sequence). CDR3: CASSQDFPEATNEKLFF. The CDR3 DNA sequence: TGTGCCAGCAGCCAAGACTTCCCCGAAGCAACTAATGAAAAACTGTTTTTT.

This clone was detected only a few times. This chain links TRBV4-1 with TRBJ2-3; 8 nucleotides line up with TRBD2. The CDR3 is 16 amino acids. Germline V gives CDR1 MGHRA, CDR2 YSYEKL. The ends lost 4 bases at V and 1 base at J; junction bases unmatched: 7. The CDR3 bases are TGCGCCAGCAGCCCCAGGATAGCGGGACGCACAGATACGCAGTATTTT. Its translation: CASSPRIAGRTDTQYF.

This clone was seen a single time. The rearrangement links TRBV5-4 to TRBJ1-1; TRBD1 might be the D (6 bases). The germline V gene encodes CDR1 SGHNT and CDR2 YYREEE (reference sequence). V lost 9 bases to trimming and J lost 5 bases, with 11 bases between them. This CDR3 spans 11 amino acids. The CDR3 DNA reads as TGTGCCACCAGAACAGGGACTGAAGCTTTCTTT. Translated: CATRTGTEAFF.

This CDR3 reads CASSRDSAYNEQFF. As DNA, the CDR3 is TGTGCCAGCAGCCGGGACTCCGCCTACAATGAGCAGTTCTTC. This chain uses TRBV7-2 with TRBJ2-1; D might be TRBD2 (6 bases). This CDR3 comprises 14 residues. The germline V and J ends were trimmed by 5 bases and 2 bases, with 10 bases remaining between them. Germline CDR1 is SGHTA and CDR2 is FQGNSA.

CDR3 bases: TGTGCCAGCAGTTTAGCTGTCTACAATGAGCAGTTCTTC. This codes for CASSLAVYNEQFF. The chain couples TRBV6-5 to TRBJ2-1; no reliable D call. Germline CDR1 and CDR2: MNHEY and SVGAGI. V lost 4 bases and J lost 3, with 7 bases in between. The CDR3 length is 13 residues.

Notes on this clone: This CDR3 is also generated by other DNA sequences in the sample. The DNA for the CDR3 is TGTGCCAGCAGTTTATTTCAGGCAGGGGGGGACACTGAAGCTTTCTTT. Translation: CASSLFQAGGDTEAFF. The chain uses TRBV28 and TRBJ1-1; 7 bases match TRBD1. The CDR3 has 16 residues. Trimming removed 1 base from V and 3 bases from J; junction bases left unmatched: 8. Germline lookup yields CDR1 MDHEN and CDR2 SYDVKM. The variable domain in full, completed from reference TRBV28 and TRBJ1-1, reads DVKVTQSSRYLVKRTGEKVFLECVQDMDHENMFWYRQDPGLGLRLIYFSYDVKMKEKGDIPEGYSVSREKKERFSLILESASTNQTSMYLCASSLFQAGGDTEAFFGQGTRLTVV.

The chain joins TRBV7-8 to TRBJ1-1; D uncertain. Per germline, CDR1 SGHVS and CDR2 FQNEAQ. With 1 base removed from V and 0 bases from J, the gap between germline ends came to 9 bases. This CDR3 region has 15 residues. The chain's CDR3 is CASSLGNSMNTEAFF. In DNA, the CDR3 is TGTGCCAGCAGCTTAGGGAACAGCATGAACACTGAAGCTTTCTTT. The full variable domain, with the rest looked up from reference TRBV7-8 and TRBJ1-1, is GAGVSQSPRYKVAKRGQDVALRCDPISGHVSLFWYQQALGQGPEFLTYFQNEAQLDKSGLPSDRFFAERPEGSVSTLKIQRTQQEDSAVYLCASSLGNSMNTEAFFGQGTRLTVV.

The V gene is TRBV6-2 or TRBV6-3, the J gene TRBJ1-1; 7 nucleotides match TRBD1. Germline CDR1 reads MNHEY; CDR2 reads SVGEGT. V shed 5 bases, J shed 5 bases, and the junction held 8 bases outside the gene matches. The CDR3 sequence is 14 residues long. The CDR3 is CASSPGGVRTEAFF. The CDR3 region has the DNA TGTGCCAGCAGTCCAGGGGGGGTAAGAACTGAAGCTTTCTTT.

The V gene is TRBV20-1, the J gene TRBJ1-6; perhaps TRBD1 as D (5 bases). The germline V and J ends were trimmed by 3 bases and 14 bases, with 11 bases remaining between them. The CDR3 contains 11 residues. Germline assignment: CDR1 DFQATT and CDR2 SNEGSKA (reference sequence). CDR3 bases: TGCAGTGCTAGCCAGGGTGCGTCCCTCCACTTT. This sequence encodes CSASQGASLHF.

As regards this clone: This CDR3 is also generated by other DNA sequences in the sample. The gene calls are TRBV12-3 or TRBV12-4 and TRBJ2-3; D gene uncertain. The CDR3 is 12 residues long. V lost 4 bases and J 2 bases, leaving 4 bases between the germline ends. This CDR3 reads CASSSHTDTQYF. Here the CDR3 DNA reads TGTGCCAGCAGTTCGCACACAGATACGCAGTATTTT.

The V call is TRBV5-1, the J call TRBJ2-2; 7 bases align to TRBD2. Germline CDR1 reads SGHRS; CDR2 reads YFSETQ. The CDR3 sequence is 16 residues long. With V trimmed by 0 bases and J by 0 bases, 2 bases remained unmatched. As DNA, the CDR3 is TGCGCCAGCAGCTTGGGCCTAGCGGCGAACACCGGGGAGCTGTTTTTT. Residues: CASSLGLAANTGELFF. Complete variable domain (other parts from reference TRBV5-1 and TRBJ2-2): KAGVTQTPRYLIKTRGQQVTLSCSPISGHRSVSWYQQTPGQGLQFLFEYFSETQRNKGNFPGRFSGRQFSNSRSEMNVSTLELGDSALYLCASSLGLAANTGELFFGEGSRLTVL.

This clone is a singleton in its sample. This chain links TRBV11-2 with TRBJ1-5; D is undetermined. The germline CDR1 and CDR2 sequences are SGHAT and FQNNGV. This CDR3 comprises 14 residues. V was cut by 3 bases and J by 3 bases, with 9 bases left in between. CDR3 residues: CASSFQPYNQPQHF. DNA of the CDR3: TGTGCCAGCAGCTTTCAACCGTACAATCAGCCCCAGCATTTT. Full variable domain (outside the CDR3, taken from reference TRBV11-2 and TRBJ1-5): EAGVAQSPRYKIIEKRQSVAFWCNPISGHATLYWYQQILGQGPKLLIQFQNNGVVDDSQLPKDRFSAERLKGVDSTLKIQPAKLEDSAVYLCASSFQPYNQPQHFGDGTRLSIL.

Written as DNA, the CDR3 is TGTGCCAGCAGCTCATCTCTGGATTCACCCCTCCACTTT. Translation gives CASSSSLDSPLHF. V is TRBV7-9 and J is TRBJ1-6; D gene ambiguous. Germline values: CDR1 SEHNR, CDR2 FQNEAQ (reference sequence). This CDR3 is built from 13 residues. The V and J ends lost 4 bases and 8 bases respectively, with 9 bases between them.